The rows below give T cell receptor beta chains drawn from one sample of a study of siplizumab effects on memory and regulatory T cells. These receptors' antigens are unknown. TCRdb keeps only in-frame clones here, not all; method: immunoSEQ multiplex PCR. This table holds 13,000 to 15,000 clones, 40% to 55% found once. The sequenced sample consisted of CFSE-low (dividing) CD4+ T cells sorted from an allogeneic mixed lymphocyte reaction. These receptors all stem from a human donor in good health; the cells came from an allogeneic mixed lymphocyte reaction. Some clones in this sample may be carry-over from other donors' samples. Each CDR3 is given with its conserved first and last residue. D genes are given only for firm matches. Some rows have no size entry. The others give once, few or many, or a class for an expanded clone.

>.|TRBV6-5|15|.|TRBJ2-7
TGTGCCAGCAGTTACGGATGGGCAGAAACCTACGAGCAGTACTTC
CASSYGWAETYEQYF
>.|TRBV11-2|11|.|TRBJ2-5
TGTGCCAGCAGCCCCCTGGAGACCCAGTACTTC
CASSPLETQYF
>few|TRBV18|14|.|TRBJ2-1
TGTGCCAGCTCATTGGGGACAAGGGGCAATGAGCAGTTCTTC
CASSLGTRGNEQFF
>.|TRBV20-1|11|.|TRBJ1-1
TGCAGTGGCACAACAGACTTTGAAGCTTTCTTT
CSGTTDFEAFF
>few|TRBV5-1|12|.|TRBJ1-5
TGCGCCAGCAGCTTGGTACGTCAGCCCCAGCATTTT
CASSLVRQPQHF
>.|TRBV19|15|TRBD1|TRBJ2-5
TGTGCCAGTAGTACTCAGGGGGTTCGCCAAGAGACCCAGTACTTC
CASSTQGVRQETQYF
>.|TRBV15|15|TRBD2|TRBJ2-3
TGTGCCACCAGCAGGGGACTAGCGGGACTAGATACGCAGTATTTT
CATSRGLAGLDTQYF
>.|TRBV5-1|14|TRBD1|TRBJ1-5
TGCGCCAGCAGCCCGACAGGGATCGATCAGCCCCAGCATTTT
CASSPTGIDQPQHF
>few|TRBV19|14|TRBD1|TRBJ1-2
TGTGCCAGTAGCCGGGACAGGGCGCAGTATGGCTACACCTTC
CASSRDRAQYGYTF
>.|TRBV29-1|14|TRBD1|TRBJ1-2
TGCAGCGTTGAGGGCAGGGGGCTAGGCTATGGCTACACCTTC
CSVEGRGLGYGYTF
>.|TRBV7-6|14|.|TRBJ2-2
TGTGCCAGCAGCTCCAACTACATGGCCGGGGAGCTGTTTTTT
CASSSNYMAGELFF
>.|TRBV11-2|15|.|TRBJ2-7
TGTGCCAGCAGCCTATCCTCCGGGTCGACCTACGAGCAGTACTTC
CASSLSSGSTYEQYF
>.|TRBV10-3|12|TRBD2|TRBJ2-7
TGTGCCATGGGAGGGAGGTCCTACGAGCAGTACTTC
CAMGGRSYEQYF